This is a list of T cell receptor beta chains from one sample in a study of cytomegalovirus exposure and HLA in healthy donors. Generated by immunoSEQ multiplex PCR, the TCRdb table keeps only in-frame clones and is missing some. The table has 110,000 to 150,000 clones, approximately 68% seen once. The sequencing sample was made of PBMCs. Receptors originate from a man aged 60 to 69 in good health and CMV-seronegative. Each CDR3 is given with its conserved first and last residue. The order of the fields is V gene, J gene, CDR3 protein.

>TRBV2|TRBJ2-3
CASGGRGGTDTQYF
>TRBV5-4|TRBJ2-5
CASSFRETQYF
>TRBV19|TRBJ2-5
CASSMAGAETQYF
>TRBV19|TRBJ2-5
CASSIANRETQYF
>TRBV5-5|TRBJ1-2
CASSTDDSYGYTF
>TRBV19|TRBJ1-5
CASSFTAGTGIGQPQHF
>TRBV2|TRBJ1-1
CASSDLGATEAFF
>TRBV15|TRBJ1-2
CATSSGGAGAANYGYTF
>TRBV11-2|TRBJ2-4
CASSLVGGGLKNIQYF
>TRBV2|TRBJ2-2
CASRAPGRAGELFF
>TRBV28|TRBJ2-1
CASSSENSRYSYNEQFF
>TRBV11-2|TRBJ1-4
CASSLEGRATPNEKLFF
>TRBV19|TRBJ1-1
CASSTLRDRLNTEAFF
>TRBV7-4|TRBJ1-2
CASSFIQGDGYTF
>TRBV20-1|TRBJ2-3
CSASRDTQYF
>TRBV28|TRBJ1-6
CASSPGVSPLHF
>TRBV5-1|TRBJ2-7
CASSLGGGRALGEQYF
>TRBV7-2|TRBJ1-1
CASSLVRQGTEAFF
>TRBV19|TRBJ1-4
CASNLPTGTGGEKLFF
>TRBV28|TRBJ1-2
CASSSGVAQGRGYTF
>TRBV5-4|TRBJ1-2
CASSLPGQDYYGYTF
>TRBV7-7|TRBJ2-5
CASSSRGGGETQYF
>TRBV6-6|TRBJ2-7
CASSSLASNYEQYF
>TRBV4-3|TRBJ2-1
CASSRISHTSGSSYNEQFF
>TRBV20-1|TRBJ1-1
CSAIDRRAFF
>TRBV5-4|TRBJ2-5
CASSPQVGLQEAQYF
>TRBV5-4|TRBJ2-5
CASSPGTSGRPQETQYF
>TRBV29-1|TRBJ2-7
CSVQYETGNLEQYF
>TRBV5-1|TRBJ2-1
CASSLVRDRSNEQFF
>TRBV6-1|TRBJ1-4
CASNSGSNEKLFF
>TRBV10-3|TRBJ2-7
CAISESGSGRIYEQYF
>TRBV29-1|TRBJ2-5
CSVELAGGGAQYF
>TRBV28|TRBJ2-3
CASSLVNWGDRPRTDTQYF
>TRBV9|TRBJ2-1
CASSVRQGEQFF
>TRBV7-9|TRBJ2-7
CASSLARSSYEQYF
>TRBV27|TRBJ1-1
CASSPQGDGLADTEAFF
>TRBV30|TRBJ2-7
CAWSVQSTGYEQYF
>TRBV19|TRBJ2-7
CASSSGLARYEQYF
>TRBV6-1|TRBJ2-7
CASSEQQGGNEQYF
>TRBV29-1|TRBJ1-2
CSVPKQGPDGYTF
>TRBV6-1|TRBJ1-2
CASSEERAGYTF
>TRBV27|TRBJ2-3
CASSPTSENTDTQYF
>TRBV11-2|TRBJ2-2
CASSLGPGKNTGELFF
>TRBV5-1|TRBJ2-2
CASSFPRGTGELFF
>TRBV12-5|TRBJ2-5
CASGLRVAGASETQYF
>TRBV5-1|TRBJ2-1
CASSLERQGMNEQFF
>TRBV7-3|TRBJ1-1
CASSLGAGGNTEAFF
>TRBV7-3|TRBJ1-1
CASSLTGDRGTEAFF
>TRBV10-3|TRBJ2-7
CAISRDREGEQYF
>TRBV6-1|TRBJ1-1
CASSSRQGGGTEAFF
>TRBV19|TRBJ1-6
CASSIGPGQNSPLHF
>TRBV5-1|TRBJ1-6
CASSFPGEGAYNSPLHF
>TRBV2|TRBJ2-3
CASSEALLGGIAGGADTQYF
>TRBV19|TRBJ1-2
CASRSPGNAGYGYTF